This T cell receptor beta chain is drawn from a study of regulatory T cells in long-lasting Graves disease. Time point here: persistent/refractory GD, antithyroid drugs over 5 years with positive TRAb. Making the TCR library involved RNA that had been extracted from PBMCs. Building the TCR beta libraries relied on iRepertoire HTBI primers, and CDR3 regions underwent Arm-PCR. Using its own MiXCR run on the multiplex PCR reads, TCRdb lists one record per CDR3 protein. In the table there are 650,000 to 850,000 distinct CDR3 sequences, about 30% of which are singletons. The sequence came from a female donor with Graves disease. Sequenced here: peripheral blood mononuclear cells (PBMCs), sampled when the disease was refractory, from a patient treated with antithyroid drugs.

Here the CDR3 DNA reads TGCAGTGCTAGAGTCCAGGGTATACCCGGCGAAAATGAAAAACTGTTTTTT. Translating it yields CSARVQGIPGENEKLFF. The V call is TRBV20-1, the J call TRBJ1-4; D may be TRBD1 (5 bases). Germline V gene sequence: CDR1 DFQATT, CDR2 SNEGSKA (reference sequence). V was cut by 1 base and J by 5 bases, with 20 bases left in between. The CDR3 has 17 residues.